The present entry profiles one T cell receptor (beta chain) with its context. Its antigen is not known. Sequenced by immunoSEQ multiplex PCR; TCRdb stores in-frame clones only, minus some. The sample gives a few million clones, more than 85% of which show up once; 0.39% is in the top ten. CDR1 and CDR2 from the germline V gene are SGHDN and FVKESK. The V segment lost 2 bases and the J segment 2 bases; nucleotides outside the gene matches: 6. This CDR3 spans 16 amino acids. These data are taken from a study of shared clonotypes between healthy human individuals. As for the study in general: CD4 naive and CD4 memory each took three plates per donor, while CD8 naive took two and CD8 memory one.

Study-wide results and caveats: Four donors had 4% to 5% of their naive CD4 clonotypes in common.

This receptor was obtained from a man between 18 and 29 years old in good health. Some clones in this sample may be carry-over from other donors' samples. The sample comprised naive CD4+ T cells from PBMCs. The subset here: CD45RA+ positively selected. J is TRBJ2-1 and V is TRBV14, with 7 bases aligning to TRBD2. The CDR3 DNA follows: TGTGCCAGCAGCCAATTGGGCGGGAGCCCCTACAATGAGCAGTTCTTC. Its translation: CASSQLGGSPYNEQFF.